This T cell receptor beta chain was captured by sequencing in a study of T cell responses to AZD1222 COVID-19 vaccine (dated by TCRdb to the early 2020s). Background for the entire study: AZD1222 recipients with second doses at about 4 weeks or about 12 weeks were pooled, because spike-specific TCR depth and breadth did not differ between schedules. Trial participants were enrolled into age subgroups of 18-55, 56-69 and 70-plus years, which contained 148, 28 and 57 TCR-sequenced participants, respectively. A total of about 230 trial participants underwent TCR sequencing, of whom 200 to 220 received two doses of AZD1222 and about 26 received two doses of the MenACWY control vaccine. What the work shows at the level of the full study, not this receptor alone: Because no day 14 peak-response samples were available, repertoires were characterized only after the peak T cell response. The vaccine-associated CD4 TCRs covered the entire spike protein, and the dominant responses fell in regions 160-218 and 743-854. Epitopes outside the regions mutated in the B.1.351 and B.1.1.7 variants were reportedly recognized by nearly half of the unique spike-specific TCRs. After two AZD1222 doses, spike-specific TCR breadth and depth were significantly higher than at day 0 and than in MenACWY recipients. Conclusions about previously exposed vaccinees were limited because only a handful of AZD1222 recipients were SARS-CoV-2 seropositive at baseline. In the small 56-69-year group, the increase in depth fell short of significance, most likely because of low power. Participants were mostly white British and included more females than males, and it was suggested by the authors that clonal diversity may have been underestimated.

The sample's time point label, in plain terms: baseline before first vaccination. Vaccinee samples came from UK trials COV001 and COV002, including a single-blind randomized controlled phase 2/3 trial of AZD1222 (ChAdOx1 nCoV-19) in healthy adults. Trial participant PBMC samples were collected at day 0 and day 28 after the second dose for TCRbeta chain sequencing. The CDR3 regions of human TCRbeta chains were analyzed by immunosequencing. Per the original workflow: Repertoire TCRs were matched against a reference library of SARS-CoV-2-specific TCRs generated with the MIRA antigen-specificity platform. Breadth meant the fraction of unique TCRs that were SARS-CoV-2-associated, whereas depth meant the fraction of total T cells that were SARS-CoV-2-associated. Using the MIRA data, every spike-specific TCR was mapped to the spike region that the TCR reacted to and assigned to either a CD4 or a CD8 class. Log10-transformed breadth and depth values were compared by one-way ANOVA with Sidak's multiple comparisons tests. This is the immuneACCESS table as TCRdb keeps it, with only in-frame sequences that have V and J called. A part of the clones is gone; compared with another copy, unresolved V genes explain less than half, and the rest is unexplained. The DNA gave D and trimming, while V, J and clone size come from that table. Recorded for this sample are some 160,000 clones; approximately 89% of them occurred a single time. The ten largest make up less than 5.5% of the sample.

With respect to this clone: What antigen it recognizes has not been identified. The conserved phenylalanine or tryptophan is not found at the CDR3 terminus, so this likely reflects a read error. The DNA is left out, because the CDR3 cannot be placed on it with certainty; the CDR3 is given as TCRdb lists it.

CDR1 and CDR2 are drawn from the germline V gene: MDHEN, SYDVKM. The CDR3 is 11 residues long, counting both termini. The TCR sequence derives from an adult in good health. The sequence joins TRBV28 to TRBJ2-7; the table's D call, TRBD1, was not checked against the DNA. The sequenced sample was peripheral blood, obtained on day 0 of AZD1222 vaccination. The CDR3: CASSSGRGRDY.